This T cell receptor beta chain was sequenced for a study of radiotherapy plus CTLA-4 blockade in lung cancer. Overall study context: Of all patients, more than 15% responded objectively and 31% showed disease control.

TCRdb's table, derived via immunoSEQ multiplex PCR, lists solely in-frame clones and lacks some. Found here are about 87,000 clones, around 84% of them singletons; the top ten hold about a sixth. In chemo-refractory metastatic non-small-cell lung cancer, patients got ipilimumab CTLA-4 blockade together with focal radiation. The CDR3 consists of 14 residues. Looked up from germline, CDR1 is MNHEY and CDR2 is SMNVEV (reference sequence). J lost 6 bases, V lost 5 bases, and 8 bases had no gene match. The sequence derives from a human donor with non-small cell lung cancer that progressed on radiotherapy plus ipilimumab. The sample here was peripheral blood, taken from a patient treated with radiotherapy plus ipilimumab. The V and J genes are TRBV27 and TRBJ1-2, with 8 bases that match TRBD1. CDR3 protein: CASSRKTGDHGYTF. The CDR3 region has the DNA TGTGCCAGCAGTCGTAAGACAGGGGACCATGGCTACACCTTC.